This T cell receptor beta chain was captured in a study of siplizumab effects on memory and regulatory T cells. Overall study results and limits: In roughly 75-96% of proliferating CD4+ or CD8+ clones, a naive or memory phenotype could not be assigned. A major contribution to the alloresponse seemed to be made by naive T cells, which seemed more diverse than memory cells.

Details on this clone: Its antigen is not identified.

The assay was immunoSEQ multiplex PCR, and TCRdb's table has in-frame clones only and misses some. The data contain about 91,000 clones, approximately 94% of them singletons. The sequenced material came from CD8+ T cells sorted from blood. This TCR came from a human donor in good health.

The CDR3 DNA sequence: TGTGCCAGCAGTCTAATGACAGGGAACGAGCAGTACTTC. As protein: CASSLMTGNEQYF. The rearrangement uses TRBV9 and TRBJ2-7, with 7 nucleotides matching TRBD1. This CDR3 comprises 13 residues. Germline CDR1 and CDR2: SGDLS and YYNGEE. With V trimmed by 5 bases and J by 5 bases, 7 bases remained unmatched.